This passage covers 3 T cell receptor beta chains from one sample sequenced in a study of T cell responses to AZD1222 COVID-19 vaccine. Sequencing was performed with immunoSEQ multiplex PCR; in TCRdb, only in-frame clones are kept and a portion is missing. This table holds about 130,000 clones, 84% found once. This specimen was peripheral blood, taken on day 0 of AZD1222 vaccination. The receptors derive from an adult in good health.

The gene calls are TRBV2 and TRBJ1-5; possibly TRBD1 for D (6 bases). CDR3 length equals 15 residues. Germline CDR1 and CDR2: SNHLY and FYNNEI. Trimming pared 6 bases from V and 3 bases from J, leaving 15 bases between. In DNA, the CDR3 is TGTGCCAGCAGAGAGGACAGCAGACACAATCAGCCCCAGCATTTT. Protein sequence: CASREDSRHNQPQHF.

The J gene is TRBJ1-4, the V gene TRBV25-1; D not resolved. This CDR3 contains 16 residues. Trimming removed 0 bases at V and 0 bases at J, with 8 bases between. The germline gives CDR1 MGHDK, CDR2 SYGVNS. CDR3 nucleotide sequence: TGTGCCAGCAGTGAATACGTCCAGGCAACTAATGAAAAACTGTTTTTT. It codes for CASSEYVQATNEKLFF.

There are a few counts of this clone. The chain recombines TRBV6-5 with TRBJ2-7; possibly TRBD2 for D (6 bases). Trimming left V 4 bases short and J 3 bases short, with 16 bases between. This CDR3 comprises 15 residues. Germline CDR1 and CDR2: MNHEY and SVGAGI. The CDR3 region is CASSLNPGLRYEQYF. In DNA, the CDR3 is TGTGCCAGCAGTTTAAATCCGGGACTCCGCTACGAGCAGTACTTC.